This TCR beta chain was observed in a study of blood T cell repertoires in COVID-19. Study context: Acute and convalescent COVID-19 samples came from the United States, Italy and Spain. PBMCs, B-cell-depleted T cells, or T cells provided the cDNA or gDNA that made up the material.

V lost 2 bases and J 3 bases, leaving 10 bases between the germline ends. Germline-derived CDR1 and CDR2 are LGHNA and YNFKEQ. CDR3 length: 14 amino acids. TCRdb's table, derived via immunoSEQ multiplex PCR, lists solely in-frame clones and lacks some. The sample shows fewer than 250,000 clones, around 80% of them seen only once. This sequence joins TRBV4-2 and TRBJ1-2, with D unresolved. The sequencing input was peripheral blood. The receptor's source is a woman aged 40 to 55 with acute or convalescent COVID-19. For the CDR3, the DNA is TGTGCCAGCAGCCAACCCGGGAGGGACTATGGCTACACCTTC. It is translated as CASSQPGRDYGYTF.